This T cell receptor beta chain was profiled in a study of T cells after yellow fever vaccination. Overall study findings and caveats: A small proportion of clonotypes was detected in both the CD4 and CD8 compartments.

TCRdb ran MiXCR on the 5' RACE reads and lists one entry per CDR3 protein. This table holds hundreds of thousands of distinct CDR3 sequences, 9% to 15% found once. As for this clonotype: Its cognate antigen is unknown.

The source was PBMCs, collected on the day of the yellow fever booster vaccination. The clonotype originates from a man aged 25-40 years who received the YFV17D yellow fever vaccine.

CDR3 DNA sequence: TGCAGTGCTAGACGTTTGGGGACCGATACCTACGAGCAGTACTTC. It is translated as CSARRLGTDTYEQYF. This chain connects TRBV20-1 to TRBJ2-7; D may correspond to TRBD1 or TRBD2 (5 bases each). V shed 2 bases and J shed 2 bases, with 16 bases lying between them. The CDR3 covers 15 residues. The germline V gene encodes CDR1 DFQATT and CDR2 SNEGSKA (reference sequence).